These 23 T cell receptor beta chains were all obtained from the same sample, sequenced in a study of radiation and T cells in renal cell carcinoma. Produced via immunoSEQ multiplex PCR; TCRdb's table is partial and in-frame only. The top ten hold roughly a quarter of the sample, which has about 140,000 clones, around four fifths seen once. Time point noted: baseline pretreatment blood. The treatment here: 15 Gy SBRT to primary tumor, nephrectomy 4 weeks later. Here the sequenced sample was blood, taken from a patient whose treatment included radiotherapy and nephrectomy. The receptors shown here come from a woman aged 45-59 years with renal cell carcinoma.

The chain carries TRBV12-5 and TRBJ1-2; D unclear. The CDR3 spans 14 residues. The V and J ends lost 0 bases and 4 bases respectively, with 9 bases between them. The germline V gene has CDR1 LGHNT and CDR2 FRNRAP. The CDR3 spells CASGLVPSSYGYTF. CDR3 bases: TGTGCTAGTGGTTTGGTCCCCAGCAGCTATGGCTACACCTTC.

The chain uses TRBV29-1 and TRBJ2-1; D might be TRBD1 or TRBD2, each matching 5 bases. V lost 8 bases, J lost 5 bases, and 13 bases lay in between. This CDR3 is built from 12 residues. CDR1 is SQVTM and CDR2 is ANQGSEA in the germline V gene. CDR3 region: CSSGTGNNEQFF. CDR3 sequence (DNA): TGCAGCTCGGGGACGGGGAACAATGAGCAGTTCTTC.

The CDR3 region is CASSPTGAAYEQYF. CDR3 nucleotides: TGTGCCAGCAGCCCGACCGGGGCAGCCTACGAGCAGTACTTC. J is TRBJ2-7 and V is TRBV13; D possibly uses TRBD1 or TRBD2 (5 bases each). This CDR3 spans 14 amino acids. Germline assignment: CDR1 PRHDT and CDR2 FYEKMQ (reference sequence). The V end was cut by 5 bases, the J end by 2 bases, with 13 bases between.

J is TRBJ2-5 and V is TRBV19; D is unclear. TRBJ2-7 matches the DNA end more closely, so the J call is doubtful. Germline assignment: CDR1 LNHDA and CDR2 SQIVND (reference sequence). The CDR3 contains 11 residues. CDR3 residues: CASRSNYEQYF. The DNA for the CDR3 is TGTGCCAGCCGCTCCAACTACGAGCAGTACTTC.

The chain carries TRBV30 and TRBJ1-2, with D maybe TRBD1 (5 bases). There are 13 residues in the CDR3. Trimming left V 0 bases short and J 5 bases short, with 10 bases between. Germline CDR1 GTSNPN, CDR2 SVGIG (reference sequence). The CDR3 sequence: CAWSVRDLYGYTF. CDR3 DNA sequence: TGTGCCTGGAGTGTTAGGGACTTGTATGGCTACACCTTC.

The gene calls are TRBV19 and TRBJ2-3, with TRBD2 matching over 14 bases. Germline V CDR1 and CDR2: LNHDA, SQIVND (reference sequence). The trim removed 4 bases at V and 4 bases at J, leaving 7 bases unmatched. The CDR3 spans 17 residues. The CDR3 region is CASSTWTSGRYADTQYF. The DNA for the CDR3 is TGTGCCAGTAGTACCTGGACTAGCGGGAGGTATGCAGATACGCAGTATTTT.

The chain combines TRBV6-5 with TRBJ2-3, with a possible D match to TRBD1 (6 bases). The CDR3 length is 15 residues. With 1 base removed from V and 2 bases from J, the gap between germline ends came to 10 bases. In germline, CDR1 is MNHEY, CDR2 SVGAGI. CDR3 sequence (DNA): TGTGCCAGCAGTTACTTGGGGGCCCTCACAGATACGCAGTATTTT. Amino acid sequence: CASSYLGALTDTQYF.

The chain carries TRBV4-1 and TRBJ2-7; TRBD2 matches 12 bases. This CDR3 is 19 amino acids long. After removal of 0 bases from V and 1 base from J, the junction contained 10 bases not matched to a gene. Germline loops: CDR1 MGHRA, CDR2 YSYEKL. The DNA of the CDR3 is TGCGCCAGCAGCCAAGATCGTTTGGCTAGCGGGAGGGTTTCCTACGAGCAGTACTTC. It is translated as CASSQDRLASGRVSYEQYF.

CDR3 residues: CATSGQIGGNTIYF. CDR3 coding DNA: TGTGCCACCAGCGGACAGATAGGAGGAAACACCATATATTTT. The chain carries TRBV15 and TRBJ1-3; TRBD1 is a possible D gene (6 bases). CDR1 is LNHNV, CDR2 YYDKDF, per germline (reference sequence). Trimming shortened V by 5 bases and J by 4 bases, and 12 bases separated the two germline ends. The CDR3 spans 14 residues.

The V call is TRBV9, the J call TRBJ2-2, with D possibly called TRBD1 or TRBD2 (5 bases each). The ends were cut back, 0 bases at V and 3 bases at J, with 12 bases in the middle. The CDR3 runs to 16 residues. The germline CDR1 and CDR2 sequences are SGDLS and YYNGEE. As DNA, the CDR3 is TGTGCCAGCAGCGTAGGATCCGGGACCTACACCGGGGAGCTGTTTTTT. Translation: CASSVGSGTYTGELFF. Full variable domain (outside the CDR3, taken from reference TRBV9 and TRBJ2-2): DSGVTQTPKHLITATGQRVTLRCSPRSGDLSVYWYQQSLDQGLQFLIQYYNGEERAKGNILERFSAQQFPDLHSELNLSSLELGDSALYFCASSVGSGTYTGELFFGEGSRLTVL.

The V call is TRBV19, the J call TRBJ2-1, with TRBD1 matching 8 bases. The CDR3 spans 16 residues. The trim removed 9 bases at V and 2 bases at J, leaving 12 bases unmatched. Germline V CDR1 and CDR2: LNHDA, SQIVND (reference sequence). The CDR3 loop reads CASNTPGQEAYNEQFF. CDR3 nucleotide sequence: TGTGCCAGCAATACTCCGGGACAGGAAGCCTACAATGAGCAGTTCTTC.

With regard to this clone: The same CDR3 can be traced to other DNA sequences in this sample. The V and J genes are TRBV5-1 and TRBJ2-3, with D tentatively TRBD1 (6 bases). The CDR3 length is 14 residues. CDR1 and CDR2 (germline): SGHRS, YFSETQ. V shed 0 bases and J shed 5 bases, with 10 bases lying between them. CDR3 DNA sequence: TGCGCCAGCAGCTTGGTTGGGGGCGTAGATACGCAGTATTTT. Translating it yields CASSLVGGVDTQYF.

The chain carries TRBV7-2 and TRBJ1-1; the match to TRBD1 covers 9 bases. The CDR3 has 13 residues. The V gene's germline CDR1 is SGHTA and CDR2 FQGNSA. Losses at the gene ends were 4 bases for V and 6 bases for J; bases not matched to a gene: 3. CDR3 nucleotides: TGTGCCAGCAGCTACAACAGGGGGCCTGAAGCTTTCTTT. Translation gives CASSYNRGPEAFF.

The V call is TRBV30, the J call TRBJ1-2; tentative D call: TRBD1 (6 bases). This CDR3 is built from 13 residues. V was clipped by 3 bases and J by 4 bases, with 12 bases between them. Per germline, CDR1 GTSNPN and CDR2 SVGIG (reference sequence). The CDR3 is CAWRPGESYGYTF. The CDR3 nucleotides read TGTGCCTGGAGGCCAGGGGAGAGCTATGGCTACACCTTC.

The chain couples TRBV9 to TRBJ2-7, with 11 nucleotides matching TRBD2. V trimming: 4 bases; J trimming: 2 bases; junction bases outside the gene matches: 5. Germline V gene sequence: CDR1 SGDLS, CDR2 YYNGEE. This CDR3 contains 15 residues. CDR3 DNA: TGTGCCAGCAGCTCGGGACTAGCGGAAGCCTACGAGCAGTACTTC. The encoded protein is CASSSGLAEAYEQYF.

V usage is TRBV10-3 and J usage is TRBJ1-4, with D maybe TRBD1 (6 bases). The length of the CDR3 is 15 residues. Per the germline V gene, CDR1 is ENHRY and CDR2 is SYGVKD. Between the trimmed V and J ends, which lost 2 bases and 8 bases, there was a span of 15 bases. The CDR3 nucleotides read TGTGCCATCAGTGAGGGTGGGACAAAGGGGGAAAAACTGTTTTTT. Translated, it gives CAISEGGTKGEKLFF.

This chain joins TRBV6-5 and TRBJ2-7; TRBD1 matches at 8 bases. This CDR3 has 15 amino acids. J gave up 2 bases and V 4 bases, and 7 bases lay outside the gene matches. Germline loops: CDR1 MNHEY, CDR2 SVGAGI. The chain's CDR3 is CASSSPGQGTYEQYF. DNA for the CDR3: TGTGCCAGCAGTTCCCCCGGACAGGGCACCTACGAGCAGTACTTC.

The gene calls are TRBV27 and TRBJ2-5; D not certain. The germline V and J ends were trimmed by 3 bases and 7 bases, with 9 bases remaining between them. CDR1 is MNHEY, CDR2 SMNVEV, per germline (reference sequence). The CDR3 has 12 residues. Here the CDR3 reads CASSFKTGTQYF. In nucleotides, the CDR3 is TGTGCCAGCAGTTTCAAGACCGGGACCCAGTACTTC.

The CDR3 region is CASSLGPPTGGGGETQYF. The CDR3 nucleotides are TGTGCCAGCAGCTTAGGACCCCCTACAGGCGGTGGGGGGGAGACCCAGTACTTC. The chain uses TRBV7-2 and TRBJ2-5; tentatively, D is TRBD2 (6 bases). V shed 1 base and J shed 5 bases, with 23 bases lying between them. The CDR3 sequence is 18 residues long. The germline CDR1 and CDR2 sequences are SGHTA and FQGNSA.

V gene TRBV10-3 combines with J gene TRBJ2-1; 9 bases match TRBD2. Trimming cost V 10 bases and J 8 bases; bases outside gene matches: 15. CDR3 length equals 15 residues. CDR1 is ENHRY, CDR2 SYGVKD, per germline. The CDR3 nucleotides are TGTGCCACGGCCCCTGGCGGGAGGGCCAGGGATGAGCAGTTCTTC. This gives the protein CATAPGGRARDEQFF.

The chain couples TRBV10-3 to TRBJ2-7; D might be TRBD2 (5 bases). The CDR3 spans 15 residues. Germline CDR1 is ENHRY and CDR2 is SYGVKD. With 3 bases removed from V and 7 bases from J, the gap between germline ends came to 19 bases. In DNA, the CDR3 is TGTGCCATCAGTGATCGGAGTGGAGGAAGTCGAGAGCAGTACTTC. Amino acids: CAISDRSGGSREQYF.

This sequence joins TRBV27 and TRBJ2-2, with 7 bases matching TRBD2. The CDR3 contains 14 residues. The V gene's germline CDR1 is MNHEY and CDR2 SMNVEV (reference sequence). The CDR3 DNA is TGTGCTTCAACGGGGGGATCGAACACCGGGGAGCTGTTTTTT. Translating gives CASTGGSNTGELFF.

Concerning this clone itself: In the same sample, other DNA sequences code for this CDR3. The chain couples TRBV7-2 to TRBJ1-2; TRBD1 is a possible D gene (5 bases). Germline V gives CDR1 SGHTA, CDR2 FQGNSA. V was clipped by 3 bases and J by 3 bases, with 8 bases between them. The CDR3 is 13 amino acids. As DNA, the CDR3 is TGTGCCAGCAGCTTGGGCAGGGACTATGGCTACACCTTC. Translating it yields CASSLGRDYGYTF.